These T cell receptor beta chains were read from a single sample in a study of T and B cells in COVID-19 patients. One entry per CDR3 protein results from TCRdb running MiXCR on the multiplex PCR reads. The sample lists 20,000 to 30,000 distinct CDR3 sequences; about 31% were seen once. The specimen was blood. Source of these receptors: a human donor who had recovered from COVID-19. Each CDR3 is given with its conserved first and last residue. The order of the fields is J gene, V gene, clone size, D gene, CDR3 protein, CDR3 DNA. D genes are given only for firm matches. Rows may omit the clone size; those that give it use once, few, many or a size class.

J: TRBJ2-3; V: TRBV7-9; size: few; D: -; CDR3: CASSPLDTQYF; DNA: TGTGCCAGCAGCCCCTTGGATACGCAGTATTTT
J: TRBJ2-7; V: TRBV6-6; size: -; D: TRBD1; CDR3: CASSALRDRGRQYF; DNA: TGTGCCAGCAGTGCCCTCCGGGACAGGGGAAGGCAGTACTTC
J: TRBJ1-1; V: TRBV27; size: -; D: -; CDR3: CAGRATGYAEAFF; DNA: TGTGCCGGCAGGGCGACAGGTTACGCTGAAGCTTTCTTT
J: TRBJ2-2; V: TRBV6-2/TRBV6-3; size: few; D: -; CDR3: CASSTTGPFWNTGELFF; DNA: TGTGCCAGCAGCACTACGGGACCGTTCTGGAACACCGGGGAGCTGTTTTTT
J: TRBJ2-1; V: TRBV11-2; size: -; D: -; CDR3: CASISKRAQEPYNEQFF; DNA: TGTGCCAGCATTTCAAAACGAGCGCAGGAACCCTACAATGAGCAGTTCTTC
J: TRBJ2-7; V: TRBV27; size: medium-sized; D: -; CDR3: CASSFGQSYEQYF; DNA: TGTGCCAGCAGTTTTGGACAGTCCTACGAGCAGTACTTC
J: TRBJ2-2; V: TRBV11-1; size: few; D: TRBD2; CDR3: CASSPGLAGDGELFF; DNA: TGTGCCAGCAGCCCTGGACTAGCGGGGGACGGGGAGCTGTTTTTT
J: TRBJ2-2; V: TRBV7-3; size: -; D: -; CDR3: CASSFDGRTGELFF; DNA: TGTGCCAGCAGCTTCGACGGCAGGACCGGGGAGCTGTTTTTT
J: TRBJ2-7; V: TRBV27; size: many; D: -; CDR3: CASSLGGSYEQYF; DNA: TGTGCCAGCAGTTTAGGCGGATCCTACGAGCAGTACTTC
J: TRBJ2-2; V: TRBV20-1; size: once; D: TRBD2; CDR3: CSASGGASTGELFF; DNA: TGCAGTGCTAGCGGGGGGGCGAGCACCGGGGAGCTGTTTTTT
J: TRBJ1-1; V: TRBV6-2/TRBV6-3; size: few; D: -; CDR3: CASSYRVTEAFF; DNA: TGTGCCAGCAGTTACAGGGTCACTGAAGCTTTCTTT
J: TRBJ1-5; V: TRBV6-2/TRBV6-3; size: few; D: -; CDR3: CASSGGPSNQPQHF; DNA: TGTGCCAGCAGTGGCGGACCGTCAAATCAGCCCCAGCATTTT
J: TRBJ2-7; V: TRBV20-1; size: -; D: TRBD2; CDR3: CSAPTSGAWEQYF; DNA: TGCAGTGCCCCCACTAGCGGGGCTTGGGAGCAGTACTTC
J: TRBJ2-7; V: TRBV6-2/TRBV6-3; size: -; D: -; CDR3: CAIQTDGSYEQYF; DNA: TGTGCCATACAAACGGACGGCTCCTACGAGCAGTACTTC